Each of the 9 T cell receptor beta chains below was sequenced from the same sample in a study of response to subunit inactivated influenza vaccine. TCRdb reprocessed the RT-PCR reads with MiXCR, giving one entry per CDR3 protein. The data show around 750,000 distinct CDR3 sequences, with less than 25% seen just once and about 10% held by the top ten. Specimen: PBMCs from blood, collected roughly 5 days after vaccination. The source of these receptors is a man over 45 who received an inactivated influenza vaccine.

This clonotype occurred a few times. The rearrangement links TRBV28 to TRBJ2-5, with D possibly matching TRBD1 (6 bases). The CDR3 runs to 15 residues. Trimming stripped 2 bases from V and 7 bases from J, with 17 bases between. Germline V gives CDR1 MDHEN, CDR2 SYDVKM. The CDR3, as DNA: TGTGCCAGCAGTTTACTGCAGGGGAATACGGGGACCCAGTACTTC. Encoded protein: CASSLLQGNTGTQYF.

The CDR3 here is CASSQKTVGGYTF. CDR3 coding DNA: TGTGCCAGCAGTCAAAAGACTGTGGGTGGCTACACCTTC. The J gene is TRBJ1-2, the V gene TRBV12-3 or TRBV12-4; D is ambiguous. V was pared by 5 bases and J by 7 bases, with 14 bases between. The CDR3 spans 13 residues.

In this sample, this clonotype turned up a few times. The CDR3 coding sequence is TGTGCCAGCAGCGGGCCCTCTCGGGACGGAGGAAACATTCAGTACTTC. It is translated as CASSGPSRDGGNIQYF. This chain uses TRBV28 with TRBJ2-4, with D perhaps assigned TRBD1 or TRBD2 (5 bases each). Per germline, CDR1 MDHEN and CDR2 SYDVKM. Trimming pared 6 bases from V and 6 bases from J, leaving 21 bases between. The CDR3 runs 16 residues.

V gene TRBV4-1 combines with J gene TRBJ1-5; possible D gene TRBD1, 6 bases. V lost 1 base and J lost 6, with 16 bases in between. This CDR3 region has 16 residues. CDR1 MGHRA and CDR2 YSYEKL come from the germline V gene. DNA of the CDR3: TGCGCCAGCAGCCAAGGAGGCAGGGGTGTTGGTCAGCCCCAGCATTTT. It is translated as CASSQGGRGVGQPQHF.

This clonotype was observed many times. V and J are TRBV29-1 and TRBJ1-5; D remains ambiguous. In germline, CDR1 is SQVTM, CDR2 ANQGSEA. The V end lost 8 bases, the J end lost 1 base, and 15 bases lay between the germline ends. The CDR3 totals 14 residues. For the CDR3, the DNA is TGCAGCCCTCTGTCTGGGCAGAGCAATCAGCCCCAGCATTTT. Its translation is CSPLSGQSNQPQHF.

This clonotype was counted between two and nine times. The chain links TRBV28 to TRBJ2-7, with unresolved D. This CDR3 comprises 13 residues. V lost 2 bases and J 3 bases, leaving 8 bases between the germline ends. Germline V lookup: CDR1 MDHEN, CDR2 SYDVKM. This CDR3 reads CASSLRPDYEQYF. DNA for the CDR3: TGTGCCAGCAGTTTAAGGCCAGACTACGAGCAGTACTTC.

The chain employs TRBV4-1 and TRBJ1-5; 7 nucleotides line up with TRBD1. The V gene end was trimmed by 4 bases and the J gene end by 5 bases; junction bases not matched to a gene: 8. The CDR3 is 15 amino acids. CDR1 is MGHRA, CDR2 YSYEKL, per germline. DNA of the CDR3: TGCGCCAGCAGCCTCACGGGGACAGCTTATCAGCCCCAGCATTTT. This codes for CASSLTGTAYQPQHF.

This clonotype was detected a few times. V gene TRBV28 combines with J gene TRBJ2-7, with 7 bases identical to TRBD1. The V gene end was trimmed by 4 bases and the J gene end by 0 bases; junction bases not matched to a gene: 3. The germline CDR1 and CDR2 sequences are MDHEN and SYDVKM. The CDR3 extends over 14 amino acids. The chain's CDR3 is CASSSGQASYEQYF. The CDR3, as DNA: TGTGCCAGCAGTTCTGGACAGGCCTCCTACGAGCAGTACTTC.

The table lists this clonotype with a few counts. The V gene is TRBV29-1, the J gene TRBJ2-1, with TRBD1 as a possible D gene (6 bases). Germline V gene data show CDR1 as SQVTM and CDR2 as ANQGSEA. The CDR3 length is 13 residues. Trimming stripped 7 bases from V and 9 bases from J, with 19 bases between. The CDR3 region is CSAVGRGRGEQFF. CDR3 in DNA: TGCAGCGCTGTCGGTAGGGGCAGGGGTGAGCAGTTCTTC.